Shown below are 30 T cell receptor beta chains from a single sample sequenced in a study of cytomegalovirus exposure and HLA in healthy donors. Primers included in the PCR were 60 Vbeta and 13 Jbeta primers. Generated by immunoSEQ multiplex PCR, the TCRdb table keeps only in-frame clones and is missing some. This table has 220,000 or so clones, approximately 80% appearing once. Sequenced sample: PBMCs. Source of these receptors: a middle-aged man in good health and CMV-seronegative.

The rearrangement joins TRBV29-1 to TRBJ2-3; D call uncertain. The germline gives CDR1 SQVTM, CDR2 ANQGSEA. The V end was cut by 8 bases, the J end by 5 bases, with 14 bases between. The CDR3 length is 12 residues. The CDR3 DNA reads as TGCAGCCACTCAGGTACTGGAGATACGCAGTATTTT. Translating it yields CSHSGTGDTQYF.

This clone was seen a few times. The chain carries TRBV5-4 and TRBJ2-7, with D possibly TRBD1 on 5 matching bases. The CDR3 consists of 15 residues. The germline V gene has CDR1 SGHNT and CDR2 YYREEE (reference sequence). The V end was cut by 7 bases, the J end by 0 bases, with 17 bases between. The CDR3, as DNA: TGTGCCAGCGCCGACCGGGCTGGGGCCTCCTACGAGCAGTACTTC. Translation gives CASADRAGASYEQYF.

In this sample, this clone turned up a few times. The rearrangement links TRBV5-1 to TRBJ2-1; TRBD2 agrees at 14 bases. Unmatched junction bases numbered 1, after V lost 2 bases and J lost 0 bases. Germline CDR1 reads SGHRS; CDR2 reads YFSETQ. There are 17 residues in the CDR3. The CDR3 loop reads CASSFGTSGSSYNEQFF. CDR3 nucleotide sequence: TGCGCCAGCAGCTTTGGGACTAGCGGGAGCTCCTACAATGAGCAGTTCTTC.

The rearrangement links TRBV15 to TRBJ2-1, with 8 nucleotides matching TRBD2. V lost 3 bases to trimming and J lost 7 bases; unmatched junction nucleotides: 17. CDR1 is LNHNV and CDR2 is YYDKDF in the germline V gene (reference sequence). This CDR3 region has 18 residues. CDR3 sequence (DNA): TGTGCCACCAGCAGTATTCTCCTAGCGGGTGGGAGTTTAAATGAGCAGTTCTTC. This encodes CATSSILLAGGSLNEQFF.

The rearrangement links TRBV5-1 to TRBJ2-1, with 7 bases matching TRBD2. Per the germline V gene, CDR1 is SGHRS and CDR2 is YFSETQ. The CDR3 runs to 16 residues. With V trimmed by 3 bases and J by 3 bases, 9 bases remained unmatched. The CDR3 spells CASSSETSRLYNEQFF. The CDR3 nucleotides are TGCGCCAGCAGCTCTGAGACTAGCCGACTCTACAATGAGCAGTTCTTC. Together with reference TRBV5-1 and TRBJ2-1, the CDR3 gives the full variable domain: KAGVTQTPRYLIKTRGQQVTLSCSPISGHRSVSWYQQTPGQGLQFLFEYFSETQRNKGNFPGRFSGRQFSNSRSEMNVSTLELGDSALYLCASSSETSRLYNEQFFGPGTRLTVL.

The rearrangement uses TRBV6-5 and TRBJ2-7; 13 bases are shared with TRBD2. Germline V gene lookup returns CDR1 MNHEY and CDR2 SVGAGI. The V segment lost 5 bases and the J segment 5 bases; nucleotides outside the gene matches: 6. CDR3 length: 15 residues. The CDR3: CASSPGLAGIDEQYF. The CDR3 DNA reads TGTGCCAGCAGTCCGGGACTAGCGGGAATCGACGAGCAGTACTTC.

This clone was seen only a few times. This rearrangement joins TRBV28 to TRBJ1-2; 9 bases map to TRBD1. The CDR3 contains 14 residues. Germline V lookup: CDR1 MDHEN, CDR2 SYDVKM. Trimming removed 3 bases from V and 8 bases from J; junction bases left unmatched: 7. The CDR3 loop reads CASSFLQGARGYTF. Here the CDR3 DNA reads TGTGCCAGCAGTTTTTTACAGGGGGCACGAGGCTACACCTTC.

This clone was found a few times. The sample contains more than one DNA sequence encoding this CDR3. This chain uses TRBV5-4 with TRBJ2-5, with 10 positions matching TRBD1. This CDR3 has 16 residues. With V trimmed by 3 bases and J by 5 bases, 10 bases remained unmatched. Germline values: CDR1 SGHNT, CDR2 YYREEE (reference sequence). The CDR3 sequence is CASSSRQGAFGETQYF. For the CDR3, the DNA is TGTGCCAGCAGCTCAAGACAGGGGGCTTTCGGGGAGACCCAGTACTTC.

The chain recombines TRBV6-5 with TRBJ2-7, with D tentatively TRBD2 (5 bases). This CDR3 spans 15 amino acids. Germline loops: CDR1 MNHEY, CDR2 SVGAGI. Trimming left V 4 bases short and J 0 bases short, with 13 bases between. The CDR3 DNA is TGTGCCAGCAGTTCCCTGTCAGCGGACTCCTACGAGCAGTACTTC. Translation gives CASSSLSADSYEQYF.

As for this clone: At one boundary the junction diverges from the germline segment, which might be a read error. This chain uses TRBV5-6 with TRBJ2-7, with 9 bases identical to TRBD1. CDR3 length: 12 amino acids. Germline loops: CDR1 SGHDT, CDR2 YYEEEE. The CDR3 DNA reads as TGTGCCAGCAGTTTGGACAGGGGCGAGCAGTACTTC. It codes for CASSLDRGEQYF. The full variable domain, in which reference TRBV5-6 and TRBJ2-7 provide the parts outside the CDR3, is DAGVTQSPTHLIKTRGQQVTLRCSPKSGHDTVSWYQQALGQGPQFIFQYYEEEERQRGNFPDRFSGHQFPNYSSELNVNALLLGDSALYLCASSLDRGEQYFGPGTRLTVT.

The J gene is TRBJ1-2, the V gene TRBV28; TRBD1 aligns across 8 bases. This CDR3 is 14 amino acids long. Trimming cost V 4 bases and J 7 bases; bases outside gene matches: 8. From germline, CDR1 is MDHEN and CDR2 SYDVKM. The CDR3 region has the DNA TGTGCCAGCAGTTCCAGGGGGCGCGGAACTGGCTACACCTTC. As protein: CASSSRGRGTGYTF.

The rearrangement links TRBV5-4 to TRBJ2-6; TRBD1 agrees at 9 bases. The germline gives CDR1 SGHNT, CDR2 YYREEE (reference sequence). The CDR3 has 16 amino acids. Trimming at V came to 4 bases and at J to 1 base, leaving 3 bases not matched to a gene. CDR3 loop: CASSDRGRSGANVLTF. CDR3 DNA sequence: TGTGCCAGCAGCGACAGGGGGAGGTCTGGGGCCAACGTCCTGACTTTC.

The V and J genes are TRBV11-3 and TRBJ2-3, with D maybe TRBD2 (6 bases). The CDR3 totals 13 residues. V was clipped by 5 bases and J by 7 bases, with 13 bases between them. CDR1 SGHNT and CDR2 YENEEA come from the germline V gene. The CDR3 is CASSRGERNTQYF. The CDR3, as DNA: TGTGCCAGCAGCCGCGGGGAACGAAATACGCAGTATTTT.

V and J are TRBV5-8 and TRBJ2-2, with TRBD2 identical over 7 bases. The CDR3 is made up of 15 amino acids. Per the germline V gene, CDR1 is SGHTS and CDR2 is YDEGEE. After removal of 6 bases from V and 1 base from J, the junction contained 6 bases not matched to a gene. CDR3 sequence reads: CASTSGGMNTGELFF. In DNA, the CDR3 is TGTGCCAGCACCTCGGGGGGAATGAACACCGGGGAGCTGTTTTTT. The variable domain in full, completed from reference TRBV5-8 and TRBJ2-2, reads EAGVTQSPTHLIKTRGQQATLRCSPISGHTSVYWYQQALGLGLQFLLWYDEGEERNRGNFPPRFSGRQFPNYSSELNVNALELEDSALYLCASTSGGMNTGELFFGEGSRLTVL.

This rearrangement joins TRBV4-1 to TRBJ1-5; D is unresolved. CDR1 and CDR2 (germline): MGHRA, YSYEKL. The CDR3 length is 15 residues. The V and J ends lost 0 bases and 2 bases respectively, with 8 bases between them. CDR3 loop: CASSQDGRGNQPQHF. In DNA, the CDR3 is TGCGCCAGCAGCCAAGACGGGAGGGGCAATCAGCCCCAGCATTTT.

The chain employs TRBV4-2 and TRBJ2-1, with a weak D call TRBD1 (5 bases). Deletions cut 4 bases from V and 6 bases from J, with 16 bases between. The CDR3 runs 15 residues. Germline V gene data show CDR1 as LGHNA and CDR2 as YNFKEQ. The CDR3 nucleotides read TGTGCCAGCAGCCCTTCCCTAATGCAGGGCAATGAGCAGTTCTTC. Translating gives CASSPSLMQGNEQFF.

This clone has only a few counts. The chain links TRBV9 to TRBJ2-7; tentatively, D is TRBD2 (5 bases). The germline CDR1 and CDR2 sequences are SGDLS and YYNGEE. V was clipped by 4 bases and J by 0 bases, with 11 bases between them. This CDR3 contains 14 residues. The CDR3 DNA reads TGTGCCAGCAGCCCAGGTGACTACTCCTACGAGCAGTACTTC. Translation gives CASSPGDYSYEQYF.

The chain uses TRBV2 and TRBJ2-5, with 7 bases aligning to TRBD2. Unmatched junction bases numbered 3, after V lost 6 bases and J lost 5 bases. This CDR3 has 12 amino acids. CDR1 is SNHLY, CDR2 FYNNEI, per germline. The CDR3 sequence is CASRRELETQYF. The CDR3 DNA reads as TGTGCCAGCAGGCGGGAGTTGGAGACCCAGTACTTC.

The chain couples TRBV6-4 to TRBJ1-5; 8 nucleotides match TRBD1. The CDR3 has 15 residues. Germline V gene data show CDR1 as MRHNA and CDR2 as SNTAGT. With 6 bases clipped from V and 3 bases from J, the junction kept 7 bases outside the gene matches. Here the CDR3 DNA reads TGTGCCAGCAGCCAGGGGGCGAAAAACAATCAGCCCCAGCATTTT. Amino acid sequence: CASSQGAKNNQPQHF.

J is TRBJ1-4 and V is TRBV7-9; TRBD1 is a possible D gene (5 bases). The ends were cut back, 5 bases at V and 6 bases at J, with 16 bases in the middle. Per germline, CDR1 SEHNR and CDR2 FQNEAQ (reference sequence). The CDR3 covers 15 residues. Here the CDR3 reads CASSQGGEKYEKLFF. The CDR3 nucleotides read TGTGCCAGCAGCCAGGGCGGGGAAAAGTATGAAAAACTGTTTTTT.

The V and J genes are TRBV15 and TRBJ2-5; TRBD2 is a possible D gene (5 bases). The CDR3 is made up of 14 amino acids. V lost 3 bases and J 2 bases, leaving 10 bases between the germline ends. Germline assignment: CDR1 LNHNV and CDR2 YYDKDF (reference sequence). The CDR3 protein is CATSRSRGQETQYF. DNA for the CDR3: TGTGCCACCAGCAGGTCACGGGGTCAAGAGACCCAGTACTTC. The full variable domain, completed using reference TRBV15 and TRBJ2-5, is DAMVIQNPRYQVTQFGKPVTLSCSQTLNHNVMYWYQQKSSQAPKLLFHYYDKDFNNEADTPDNFQSRRPNTSFCFLDIRSPGLGDTAMYLCATSRSRGQETQYFGPGTRLLVL.

V is TRBV5-4 and J is TRBJ2-3; 7 bases agree with TRBD1. V was clipped by 0 bases and J by 3 bases; unmatched bases: 1. The CDR3 has 14 residues. Germline CDR1 and CDR2: SGHNT and YYREEE (reference sequence). DNA of the CDR3: TGTGCCAGCAGCTTGGCACAGGGGACAGATACGCAGTATTTT. It encodes CASSLAQGTDTQYF. Complete variable domain (other parts from reference TRBV5-4 and TRBJ2-3): ETGVTQSPTHLIKTRGQQVTLRCSSQSGHNTVSWYQQALGQGPQFIFQYYREEENGRGNFPPRFSGLQFPNYSSELNVNALELDDSALYLCASSLAQGTDTQYFGPGTRLTVL.

This clone was observed once. This chain links TRBV5-5 with TRBJ1-1, with D tentatively TRBD1 (5 bases). V lost 2 bases and J lost 3, with 14 bases in between. Germline values: CDR1 SGHKS, CDR2 YYEKEE (reference sequence). This CDR3 is 15 amino acids long. The CDR3 here is CASSLNGWGDTEAFF. CDR3 in DNA: TGTGCCAGCAGCTTAAATGGGTGGGGGGACACTGAAGCTTTCTTT.

The rearrangement uses TRBV9 and TRBJ2-4; the D is unclear. CDR3 size: 17 residues. Germline lookup yields CDR1 SGDLS and CDR2 YYNGEE. The V gene lost 0 bases and the J gene lost 4 bases, with 17 bases spanning the gap. DNA of the CDR3: TGTGCCAGCAGCGTAGTCTTTAGGATACTAACGAAAAACATTCAGTACTTC. It specifies CASSVVFRILTKNIQYF.

V gene TRBV20-1 combines with J gene TRBJ1-4; D remains unclear. This CDR3 has 11 residues. Trimming stripped 5 bases from V and 8 bases from J, with 9 bases between. Germline assignment: CDR1 DFQATT and CDR2 SNEGSKA (reference sequence). The CDR3 spells CSAGRAEKLFF. In DNA, the CDR3 is TGCAGTGCTGGGAGAGCAGAAAAACTGTTTTTT.

This clone is a singleton in its sample. This chain links TRBV18 with TRBJ2-2; tentatively, D is TRBD2 (6 bases). The germline CDR1 and CDR2 sequences are KGHSH and LQKENI. V shed 4 bases and J shed 4 bases, with 19 bases lying between them. This CDR3 has 17 residues. The CDR3 is CASSRKTEDYRTGELFF. The CDR3 DNA reads as TGTGCCAGCTCACGGAAGACAGAGGACTACCGCACCGGGGAGCTGTTTTTT. The complete variable domain, with remaining parts taken from reference TRBV18 and TRBJ2-2, reads NAGVMQNPRHLVRRRGQEARLRCSPMKGHSHVYWYRQLPEEGLKFMVYLQKENIIDESGMPKERFSAEFPKEGPSILRIQQVVRGDSAAYFCASSRKTEDYRTGELFFGEGSRLTVL.

V usage is TRBV5-1 and J usage is TRBJ2-7; D may be TRBD1 (6 bases). Germline V gene lookup returns CDR1 SGHRS and CDR2 YFSETQ. The CDR3 has 14 residues. Trimming cost V 1 base and J 8 bases, with 16 bases left between them. For the CDR3, the DNA is TGCGCCAGCAGCTTGAACAGGGAAAGGGCCCAGCAGTACTTC. This gives the protein CASSLNRERAQQYF.

The chain combines TRBV19 with TRBJ2-1; perhaps TRBD2 as D (6 bases). The CDR3 loop spans 16 amino acids. V dropped 3 bases and J dropped 0 bases, with 12 bases sitting between them. CDR1 and CDR2 from the germline V gene are LNHDA and SQIVND (reference sequence). In DNA form, the CDR3 reads TGTGCCAGTAGTATTCTCGCGGGACCCTCCTACAATGAGCAGTTCTTC. Its translation is CASSILAGPSYNEQFF.

The V gene is TRBV4-1, the J gene TRBJ1-3, with TRBD1 identical over 8 bases. The germline V gene has CDR1 MGHRA and CDR2 YSYEKL. This CDR3 is built from 16 residues. V lost 2 bases to trimming and J lost 0 bases; unmatched junction nucleotides: 3. The DNA for the CDR3 is TGCGCCAGCAGCCAAACGGGACAGGCCTCTGGAAACACCATATATTTT. This gives the protein CASSQTGQASGNTIYF.

The chain couples TRBV5-4 to TRBJ2-5; the match to TRBD2 covers 10 bases. Germline lookup yields CDR1 SGHNT and CDR2 YYREEE (reference sequence). The CDR3 has 15 residues. V was pared by 5 bases and J by 5 bases, with 9 bases of the junction left unmatched. The CDR3 reads CASRKGLAAVETQYF. CDR3 in DNA: TGTGCCAGCAGAAAAGGACTAGCGGCCGTCGAGACCCAGTACTTC.